The present T cell receptor beta chain was sequenced within a study of T cell repertoires in cytomegalovirus infection. Study-wide context: CMV infection plus the matching HLA type was flagged by public TCR beta signatures.

In TCRdb, the reads were re-called with MiXCR into one record per CDR3 protein. The table shows about 700,000 distinct CDR3 sequences, with around a third occurring only once. The CDR3 covers 13 residues. Trimming removed 2 bases from V and 0 bases from J, with 5 bases in between. CDR1 and CDR2 (germline): SGHNT, YYREEE (reference sequence). Turning to this clonotype: Its antigen is still unknown.

This clonotype originated in a human donor in good health (CMV status not recorded). Some clones in this sample may be carry-over from other donors' samples. V is TRBV5-4 and J is TRBJ1-1, with D uncertain. The sequencing used cultured PBMCs, collected from culture after CMV antigen stimulation. The CDR3 region has the DNA TGTGCCAGCAGCTTCGCTCTGAACACTGAAGCTTTCTTT. Amino acid sequence: CASSFALNTEAFF.